This T cell receptor beta chain was observed in a study of T-cell memory formation after mild COVID-19. Study-wide results and limits: The main location of contracting CD4+ clones was CM and EM, and that of contracting CD8+ clones was EMRA.

This clonotype has more than one count but fewer than ten. What it binds is not known. TCRdb reanalysed the 5' RACE reads using MiXCR and keeps one entry per CDR3 protein. Here the sample spans roughly 50,000 distinct CDR3 sequences, over 7.5% being singletons. The source material was PBMCs or a T cell subset sorted from them (not recorded which). This TCR was recovered from a man aged 18-30 years who had mild COVID-19 (a few samples of this study predate the infection). Cell type and time point are not known.

The CDR3 region has the DNA TGCGCCAGCAGCTTGGCAGGGAGCTACAATGAGCAGTTCTTC. Translated, it gives CASSLAGSYNEQFF. V gene TRBV5-1 combines with J gene TRBJ2-1; D tentatively reads TRBD1 or TRBD2 (5 bases each). Germline V gene data show CDR1 as SGHRS and CDR2 as YFSETQ. The CDR3 extends over 14 amino acids. V lost 0 bases and J 3 bases, leaving 7 bases between the germline ends.